These 24 T cell receptor beta chains originate from one sample sequenced in a study of shared T cell receptors in the human thymus. The protocol was immunoSEQ multiplex PCR, while the TCRdb copy is restricted to in-frame clones and leaves out a portion. The table shows roughly 710,000 clones, with roughly 88% occurring only once. Separately, the same data were catalogued under a study of human thymus T cells.

Sequenced material: thymocytes. These receptor sequences come from a girl under two years old with a congenital heart defect.

V and J are TRBV30 and TRBJ2-4; D is unclear. This CDR3 is built from 15 residues. V was pared by 1 base and J by 1 base, with 11 bases between. Germline lookup yields CDR1 GTSNPN and CDR2 SVGIG (reference sequence). This chain's CDR3 is CAWSEMTYAKNIQYF. The CDR3 DNA follows: TGTGCCTGGAGTGAAATGACATACGCCAAAAACATTCAGTACTTC.

The chain couples TRBV30 to TRBJ2-7, with 11 bases matching TRBD1. Trimming cost V 2 bases and J 4 bases; bases outside gene matches: 16. The CDR3 extends over 18 amino acids. Germline loops: CDR1 GTSNPN, CDR2 SVGIG (reference sequence). For the CDR3, the DNA is TGTGCCTGGAGTTGGGACAGGGGGTTTTGGGGTCTGTTTTACGAGCAGTACTTC. This encodes CAWSWDRGFWGLFYEQYF.

J is TRBJ1-3 and V is TRBV9; no firm D call. Deletions cut 4 bases from V and 0 bases from J, with 8 bases between. The CDR3 is made up of 14 amino acids. Germline assignment: CDR1 SGDLS and CDR2 YYNGEE. CDR3 nucleotides: TGTGCCAGCAGCCCACCAGTCTCTGGAAACACCATATATTTT. Its translation is CASSPPVSGNTIYF.

The count of this clone is one. The V and J genes are TRBV14 and TRBJ2-2, with D perhaps TRBD1 (7 bases). Germline-derived CDR1 and CDR2 are SGHDN and FVKESK. Trimming shortened V by 0 bases and J by 5 bases, and 16 bases separated the two germline ends. The CDR3 contains 17 residues. In DNA, the CDR3 is TGTGCCAGCAGCCAAGATCTCGGAGGGGGCGTGACCGGGGAGCTGTTTTTT. It yields the protein CASSQDLGGGVTGELFF.

The chain carries TRBV7-8 and TRBJ1-5; the match to TRBD1 covers 10 bases. Germline V gives CDR1 SGHVS, CDR2 FQNEAQ. After removal of 5 bases from V and 7 bases from J, the junction contained 5 bases not matched to a gene. CDR3 length: 14 residues. The CDR3 reads CASSNRDRGQPQHF. In nucleotides, the CDR3 is TGTGCCAGCAGCAACCGGGACAGGGGACAGCCCCAGCATTTT.

DNA of the CDR3: TGTGCCAGCAGTGAATTGGTGACAGGGGAATCCTACGAGCAGTACTTC. Amino acid sequence: CASSELVTGESYEQYF. V gene TRBV6-1 combines with J gene TRBJ2-7; 8 bases match TRBD1. Per the germline V gene, CDR1 is MNHNS and CDR2 is SASEGT. Trimming at V came to 2 bases and at J to 1 base, leaving 7 bases not matched to a gene. The length of the CDR3 is 16 residues.

The rearrangement joins TRBV2 to TRBJ1-1; TRBD1 matches 8 bases. The junction had 13 bases not matched to a gene; V was cut back by 6 bases and J by 4 bases. The CDR3 has 16 amino acids. The germline V gene has CDR1 SNHLY and CDR2 FYNNEI. CDR3 nucleotide sequence: TGTGCCAGCAGGCGGGACAGGCAGGATCCAGCCACTGAAGCTTTCTTT. Amino acids: CASRRDRQDPATEAFF.

The V gene is TRBV9, the J gene TRBJ2-1; 8 bases are a match to TRBD2. The CDR3 consists of 15 residues. Germline CDR1 SGDLS, CDR2 YYNGEE. With V trimmed by 5 bases and J by 6 bases, 10 bases remained unmatched. CDR3 sequence (DNA): TGTGCCAGCAGTGAACCCGGGGGGGCCGGCAATGAGCAGTTCTTC. It yields the protein CASSEPGGAGNEQFF.

This chain uses TRBV4-1 with TRBJ1-1, with D possibly matching TRBD1 (5 bases). Trimming removed 0 bases from V and 4 bases from J, with 15 bases in between. There are 16 residues in the CDR3. Germline V CDR1 and CDR2: MGHRA, YSYEKL. CDR3 in amino acids: CASSQDVRGGSTEAFF. In DNA form, the CDR3 reads TGCGCCAGCAGCCAAGATGTTCGGGGGGGTAGCACTGAAGCTTTCTTT.

The chain couples TRBV6-6 to TRBJ2-5; 7 positions agree with TRBD2. V gave up 10 bases and J gave up 3 bases; unmatched junction bases: 14. Germline V CDR1 and CDR2: MNHNY, SVGAGI (reference sequence). The CDR3 has 15 residues. CDR3 amino acids: CATAPGRGDEETQYF. The DNA for the CDR3 is TGTGCCACCGCTCCGGGACGGGGGGACGAAGAGACCCAGTACTTC.

The chain recombines TRBV2 with TRBJ1-1, with D possibly being TRBD1 (6 bases). Germline CDR1 and CDR2: SNHLY and FYNNEI. The CDR3 covers 14 residues. Trimming left V 5 bases short and J 7 bases short, with 17 bases between. CDR3 sequence (DNA): TGTGCCAGCAGTCACCCCAGGGGATCGGGTGAAGCTTTCTTT. Its translation: CASSHPRGSGEAFF. The complete variable domain, with remaining parts taken from reference TRBV2 and TRBJ1-1, reads EPEVTQTPSHQVTQMGQEVILRCVPISNHLYFYWYRQILGQKVEFLVSFYNNEISEKSEIFDDQFSVERPDGSNFTLKIRSTKLEDSAMYFCASSHPRGSGEAFFGQGTRLTVV.

The chain joins TRBV6-5 to TRBJ1-4; 7 bases agree with TRBD1. J gave up 8 bases and V 2 bases, and 8 bases lay outside the gene matches. Germline assignment: CDR1 MNHEY and CDR2 SVGAGI. The CDR3 totals 15 residues. In nucleotides, the CDR3 is TGTGCCAGCAGTTACCACCGGGACAGAGACGAAAAACTGTTTTTT. Translation gives CASSYHRDRDEKLFF.

In its sample, this clone was seen once. The CDR3: CASSPDGPYEQYF. CDR3 in DNA: TGTGCCAGCAGTCCTGATGGCCCCTACGAGCAGTACTTC. The V and J genes are TRBV27 and TRBJ2-7; D gene ambiguous. The germline gives CDR1 MNHEY, CDR2 SMNVEV (reference sequence). V lost 5 bases to trimming and J lost 2 bases, with 10 bases between them. This CDR3 region has 13 residues.

In its sample, this clone was seen a few times. This chain uses TRBV9 with TRBJ2-1; 14 bases are shared with TRBD2. The CDR3 runs 19 residues. Unmatched junction bases numbered 16, after V lost 4 bases and J lost 7 bases. CDR1 is SGDLS and CDR2 is YYNGEE in the germline V gene. CDR3 sequence reads: CASSHRLAGGYTPKNEQFF. The DNA of the CDR3 is TGTGCCAGCAGCCACCGACTAGCGGGGGGGTACACCCCGAAAAATGAGCAGTTCTTC.

V is TRBV2 and J is TRBJ2-5, with TRBD2 matching over 10 bases. This CDR3 comprises 16 residues. V lost 4 bases and J lost 5; bases outside the gene matches: 10. Germline-derived CDR1 and CDR2 are SNHLY and FYNNEI. CDR3 loop: CASSAGSGGSWETQYF. The CDR3 DNA is TGTGCCAGCAGTGCTGGTAGCGGGGGGTCTTGGGAGACCCAGTACTTC.

The chain employs TRBV6-6 and TRBJ1-4; a weak D match, TRBD1 (5 bases). The germline V and J ends were trimmed by 8 bases and 12 bases, with 10 bases remaining between them. The CDR3 contains 10 residues. Germline CDR1 MNHNY, CDR2 SVGAGI (reference sequence). In DNA, the CDR3 is TGTGCCAGCCGGGGGGGACAACTGTTTTTT. This translates into CASRGGQLFF.

Turning to this clone: Germline and junction disagree at one end, which may indicate a read error. Other DNA sequences from this sample encode an identical CDR3 as well. The rearrangement uses TRBV4-1 and TRBJ1-1; 8 bases are a match to TRBD1. This CDR3 has 15 residues. Germline CDR1 is MGHRA and CDR2 is YSYEKL. CDR3 sequence reads: CASSRIRGPQLEAFF. The CDR3 DNA reads TGCGCCAGTAGCCGAATCAGGGGGCCCCAATTAGAAGCTTTCTTT.

V usage is TRBV18 and J usage is TRBJ1-3; TRBD1 agrees at 9 bases. The length of the CDR3 is 16 residues. From germline, CDR1 is KGHSH and CDR2 LQKENI. The V and J ends lost 3 bases and 2 bases, in that order; junction bases with no gene match: 5. The CDR3 spells CASSPVDRGTGNTIYF. The CDR3 DNA reads as TGTGCCAGCTCACCGGTGGACAGGGGAACTGGAAACACCATATATTTT.

The genes are TRBV15 and TRBJ1-1; the D is unclear. This CDR3 has 17 amino acids. Trimming removed 0 bases at V and 3 bases at J, with 17 bases between. The germline V gene encodes CDR1 LNHNV and CDR2 YYDKDF (reference sequence). The CDR3 loop reads CATSRELTWKVDTEAFF. In DNA form, the CDR3 reads TGTGCCACCAGCAGAGAGTTGACATGGAAAGTGGACACTGAAGCTTTCTTT.

This sequence joins TRBV19 and TRBJ2-7, with D possibly being TRBD1 (6 bases). Per the germline V gene, CDR1 is LNHDA and CDR2 is SQIVND (reference sequence). V lost 5 bases and J lost 1, with 12 bases in between. This CDR3 comprises 14 residues. This CDR3 is CASSASGVSYEQYF. The CDR3 DNA is TGTGCCAGTAGTGCGTCAGGGGTTTCCTACGAGCAGTACTTC. The full variable domain, with the rest looked up from reference TRBV19 and TRBJ2-7, is DGGITQSPKYLFRKEGQNVTLSCEQNLNHDAMYWYRQDPGQGLRLIYYSQIVNDFQKGDIAEGYSVSREKKESFPLTVTSAQKNPTAFYLCASSASGVSYEQYFGPGTRLTVT.

The chain joins TRBV2 to TRBJ2-1; 9 bases agree with TRBD1. Germline V CDR1 and CDR2: SNHLY, FYNNEI. With V trimmed by 6 bases and J by 6 bases, 12 bases remained unmatched. The length of the CDR3 is 16 residues. CDR3 sequence (DNA): TGTGCCAGCAGCGATACACCGGGACAGGGTACCAATGAGCAGTTCTTC. Its translation is CASSDTPGQGTNEQFF.

The rearrangement joins TRBV5-4 to TRBJ1-2, with 9 nucleotides matching TRBD1. The trim removed 4 bases at V and 5 bases at J, leaving 6 bases unmatched. The CDR3 loop spans 14 amino acids. The V gene's germline CDR1 is SGHNT and CDR2 YYREEE (reference sequence). This CDR3 is CASSAGTGSYGYTF. For the CDR3, the DNA is TGTGCCAGCAGCGCCGGGACAGGGTCGTATGGCTACACCTTC.

The CDR3 loop reads CSIRGLDGYTF. Written as DNA, the CDR3 is TGCAGTATAAGGGGCCTGGATGGCTACACCTTC. The chain is built from TRBV20-1 and TRBJ1-2, with D possibly matching TRBD1 (5 bases). Trimming cost V 8 bases and J 6 bases, with 13 bases left between them. Germline V gene data show CDR1 as DFQATT and CDR2 as SNEGSKA (reference sequence). The CDR3 extends over 11 amino acids.

This chain uses TRBV2 with TRBJ1-2, with D perhaps TRBD1 (5 bases). Germline assignment: CDR1 SNHLY and CDR2 FYNNEI. This CDR3 is built from 15 residues. V gave up 1 base and J gave up 8 bases, with 17 bases separating them. Written as DNA, the CDR3 is TGTGCCAGCAGTGAAGAAGGGGCCAGGGTGGCCGGCTACACCTTC. It specifies CASSEEGARVAGYTF.